Judged by frequency, the clone carrying this TCR beta chain is medium-sized (0.01 to 0.1%). Its antigen is not identified. This sample was taken from a study of T cell clusters in autoimmune cytopenias. General study results and limits: The T cell clusters were defined only in silico, without experimental functional validation.

The CDR3 is made up of 14 amino acids. Germline values: CDR1 MRHNA, CDR2 SNTAGT. TRB amplification used approximately 0.25 ug of peripheral blood genomic DNA. One tube held mixed TRB-A and TRB-B primer pools for touch-down PCR. No DNA is given; TCRdb re-called the multiplex PCR reads and lists each CDR3 protein once. This sample's clone table lists about 6,200 distinct CDR3 sequences. The TCR sequence derives from a human donor with an autoimmune cytopenia or autoimmune hepatitis (not recorded which). The chain carries TRBV6-4 and TRBJ2-2. What was sequenced was peripheral blood. The chain's CDR3 is CASSDSDGAGELFF.